The present T cell receptor beta chain was sequenced within a study of T cells in Graves' hyperthyroidism and ophthalmopathy. V was pared by 4 bases and J by 10 bases, with 14 bases between. This CDR3 spans 14 amino acids. Germline loops: CDR1 LNHNV, CDR2 YYDKDF (reference sequence). This clonotype was detected many times. Researchers amplified the TCR beta CDR3 regions from RNA transcripts. The HTBI set primed first-round TCR CDR3 RT-PCR. TCRdb called the multiplex PCR reads again in MiXCR, with one record for every CDR3 protein. The data show about 360,000 distinct CDR3 sequences, with approximately 13% seen just once and roughly 20% held by the top ten. Patients having uncontrolled infection, another autoimmune disease, pregnancy or lactation were not included.

The TCR comes from a man aged 30 to 39 with Graves' hyperthyroidism that later progressed to Graves' ophthalmopathy. The source material was blood. The rearrangement uses TRBV15 and TRBJ1-6, with D possibly being TRBD1 (5 bases). CDR3 loop: CATSIRQWLSPLHF. The CDR3 nucleotides are TGTGCCACCAGCATCCGACAGTGGCTGTCACCCCTCCACTTT.